This T cell receptor beta chain was captured by sequencing in a study of early T cells in non-severe SARS-CoV-2 infection. Study context: Sequencing of bulk RNA from unsorted whole blood was done, without chain pairing.

Between the trimmed V and J ends, which lost 6 bases and 6 bases, there was a span of 17 bases. The CDR3 is made up of 15 amino acids. This clonotype was seen a handful of times. Its specificity is not known. Study-wide results and caveats: The study's VDJdb matching favored anti-spike CD8 responses and missed private and CD4 specificities.

Unique molecular identifiers were affixed to single, distinct cDNA molecules. TCRdb re-analysed the 5' RACE reads in MiXCR, keeping a single row per CDR3 protein. The sample records 100,000 to 120,000 distinct CDR3 sequences, 10% to 15% being singletons. This chain links TRBV12-3 or TRBV12-4 with TRBJ2-2; a weak D match, TRBD1 (6 bases). This receptor was obtained from an adult who was a healthcare worker with PCR-confirmed SARS-CoV-2 infection or an uninfected control (not recorded which). This specimen was whole blood, taken at baseline. Here the CDR3 DNA reads TGTGCCAGCAGCTCAGACCAGGGGCGCGCCGGGGAGCTGTTTTTT. Amino acids: CASSSDQGRAGELFF.